This TCR beta chain is from a study of metastatic and nonmetastatic thyroid tumors. The wider study: Repertoire comparisons spanned blood and tumor or nodule tissue from malignant and benign thyroid patients.

This CDR3 has 15 residues. Germline values: CDR1 SGHDT, CDR2 YYEEEE. The junction had 5 bases not matched to a gene; V was cut back by 2 bases and J by 0 bases. Ahead of thyroid surgery, no patient had received treatment of any kind. Using MiXCR, TCRdb re-called clones from the PCR reads. Of approximately 25,000 clones in the sample, about 15% were seen once. The sequence was collected from a male donor with papillary thyroid cancer or a benign thyroid nodule (not recorded which). Some clones in this sample may be carry-over from other donors' samples. Sequenced: blood. The chain joins TRBV5-6 to TRBJ2-7; TRBD1 matches at 7 bases. The CDR3 region is CASSFEGASSYEQYF. CDR3 DNA sequence: TGTGCCAGCAGCTTCGAGGGGGCGAGCTCCTACGAGCAGTACTTC.